This passage covers 32 T cell receptor beta chains from one sample sequenced in a study of blood T cell repertoires in COVID-19. Sequencing was performed with immunoSEQ multiplex PCR; in TCRdb, only in-frame clones are kept and a portion is missing. This table has about 200,000 clones, roughly 84% appearing once. Material for sequencing was peripheral blood. All receptors come from a man aged 50 to 59 with COVID-19, enrolled during active disease.

This clone was recorded only once. The genes are TRBV5-4 and TRBJ2-5, with 7 bases lining up with TRBD2. CDR3 length: 15 amino acids. The V gene's germline CDR1 is SGHNT and CDR2 YYREEE (reference sequence). V was pared by 4 bases and J by 4 bases, with 10 bases of the junction left unmatched. In nucleotides, the CDR3 is TGTGCCAGCAGCCGTCGGGAGGTGTCGCGAGAGACCCAGTACTTC. It is translated as CASSRREVSRETQYF.

The CDR3 reads CASSADRQNQPQHF. CDR3 DNA: TGTGCCAGTAGTGCGGACAGACAAAATCAGCCCCAGCATTTT. This chain connects TRBV19 to TRBJ1-5; possibly TRBD1 for D (6 bases). The CDR3 totals 14 residues. Deletions cut 5 bases from V and 4 bases from J, with 12 bases between. Germline V CDR1 and CDR2: LNHDA, SQIVND (reference sequence).

This clone was recorded once. This chain uses TRBV5-6 with TRBJ1-6; possible D gene TRBD1, 5 bases. CDR1 and CDR2 from the germline V gene are SGHDT and YYEEEE. This CDR3 has 16 amino acids. With 3 bases removed from V and 7 bases from J, the gap between germline ends came to 17 bases. CDR3 loop: CASSSGSHNVNSPLHF. Here the CDR3 DNA reads TGTGCCAGCAGCTCAGGGTCACATAACGTCAATTCACCCCTCCACTTT.

The gene calls are TRBV10-3 and TRBJ2-3, with 10 bases aligning to TRBD2. V lost 3 bases and J lost 5; bases outside the gene matches: 8. Germline CDR1 ENHRY, CDR2 SYGVKD. CDR3 length equals 16 residues. DNA for the CDR3: TGTGCCATCAGTGATCTTAGCGGGGGGACTAGAGATACGCAGTATTTT. Translation gives CAISDLSGGTRDTQYF.

The chain employs TRBV18 and TRBJ2-7; 11 bases are shared with TRBD1. In germline, CDR1 is KGHSH, CDR2 LQKENI. V trimming: 5 bases; J trimming: 2 bases; junction bases outside the gene matches: 5. The CDR3 loop spans 15 amino acids. The CDR3: CASSGSGQGAYEQYF. CDR3 DNA sequence: TGTGCCAGCTCAGGATCGGGACAGGGGGCCTACGAGCAGTACTTC.

The chain uses TRBV7-8 and TRBJ2-7; 7 positions agree with TRBD2. This CDR3 region has 14 residues. Germline V CDR1 and CDR2: SGHVS, FQNEAQ. With V trimmed by 5 bases and J by 3 bases, 7 bases remained unmatched. CDR3: CASSPQAGIYEQYF. The CDR3 bases are TGTGCCAGCAGCCCCCAAGCGGGGATCTACGAGCAGTACTTC.

The chain employs TRBV27 and TRBJ1-1; TRBD1 agrees at 7 bases. V gave up 5 bases and J gave up 0 bases; unmatched junction bases: 6. CDR1 and CDR2 from the germline V gene are MNHEY and SMNVEV (reference sequence). The CDR3 contains 15 residues. Here the CDR3 reads CASSLQGRVNTEAFF. CDR3 bases: TGTGCCAGCAGTCTACAGGGGCGGGTGAACACTGAAGCTTTCTTT.

The V and J genes are TRBV5-4 and TRBJ1-1; D is uncertain. Trimming shortened V by 4 bases and J by 3 bases, and 10 bases separated the two germline ends. The CDR3 covers 13 residues. The germline gives CDR1 SGHNT, CDR2 YYREEE (reference sequence). In DNA, the CDR3 is TGTGCCAGCAGCGCCCGGAGGGACACTGAAGCTTTCTTT. Translated: CASSARRDTEAFF. Variable domain in full (rest from reference TRBV5-4 and TRBJ1-1): ETGVTQSPTHLIKTRGQQVTLRCSSQSGHNTVSWYQQALGQGPQFIFQYYREEENGRGNFPPRFSGLQFPNYSSELNVNALELDDSALYLCASSARRDTEAFFGQGTRLTVV.

The rearrangement uses TRBV5-1 and TRBJ2-7; TRBD2 might be the D (5 bases). This CDR3 has 13 residues. Per germline, CDR1 SGHRS and CDR2 YFSETQ. Trimming removed 4 bases from V and 0 bases from J, with 8 bases in between. The CDR3 nucleotides are TGCGCCAGCAGCCGGGGAAGCTCCTACGAGCAGTACTTC. It encodes CASSRGSSYEQYF.

This chain joins TRBV4-3 and TRBJ2-5, with 8 nucleotides matching TRBD1. The germline gives CDR1 LGHNA, CDR2 YSLEER. The length of the CDR3 is 14 residues. With 4 bases clipped from V and 5 bases from J, the junction kept 6 bases outside the gene matches. CDR3 region: CASSRDRGEETQYF. CDR3 sequence (DNA): TGCGCCAGCAGCCGCGACAGGGGCGAGGAGACCCAGTACTTC.

V gene TRBV2 combines with J gene TRBJ1-1, with TRBD1 as a possible D gene (5 bases). V lost 2 bases and J lost 4, with 11 bases in between. Germline V lookup: CDR1 SNHLY, CDR2 FYNNEI. CDR3 length equals 14 residues. The CDR3 DNA reads as TGTGCCAGCAGTGAAAGGGGCCGAGGCACTGAAGCTTTCTTT. Translated, it gives CASSERGRGTEAFF. The whole variable domain, remainder taken from reference TRBV2 and TRBJ1-1, is EPEVTQTPSHQVTQMGQEVILRCVPISNHLYFYWYRQILGQKVEFLVSFYNNEISEKSEIFDDQFSVERPDGSNFTLKIRSTKLEDSAMYFCASSERGRGTEAFFGQGTRLTVV.

The V gene is TRBV14, the J gene TRBJ2-7, with a weak D call TRBD1 (6 bases). The CDR3 contains 17 residues. V shed 0 bases and J shed 3 bases, with 18 bases lying between them. Per germline, CDR1 SGHDN and CDR2 FVKESK. CDR3 loop: CASSQDGGPGAGYEQYF. CDR3 nucleotide sequence: TGTGCCAGCAGCCAAGATGGGGGCCCAGGGGCTGGCTACGAGCAGTACTTC.

The sample holds one count of this clone. The J gene is TRBJ2-5, the V gene TRBV6-2 or TRBV6-3; D may be TRBD2 (6 bases). The CDR3 length is 12 residues. V was trimmed by 6 bases and J by 7 bases, leaving 12 bases between them. Germline CDR1 is MNHEY and CDR2 is SVGEGT. CDR3 DNA: TGTGCCAGCAGCCTTCCCGGGGGGACCCAGTACTTC. It translates to CASSLPGGTQYF.

The V and J genes are TRBV9 and TRBJ2-3; D is perhaps TRBD2 (5 bases). The CDR3 is made up of 14 amino acids. V was clipped by 2 bases and J by 5 bases, with 12 bases between them. Germline V gene lookup returns CDR1 SGDLS and CDR2 YYNGEE. CDR3 residues: CASSVRDAQDTQYF. The CDR3, as DNA: TGTGCCAGCAGCGTCCGGGATGCCCAAGATACGCAGTATTTT.

The rearrangement uses TRBV18 and TRBJ2-7; 15 bases match TRBD2. The CDR3 loop spans 14 amino acids. CDR1 and CDR2 from the germline V gene are KGHSH and LQKENI. J gave up 6 bases and V 3 bases, and 0 bases lay outside the gene matches. This CDR3 reads CASSPGLAGGEQYF. CDR3 nucleotides: TGTGCCAGCTCACCGGGACTAGCGGGAGGCGAGCAGTACTTC.

In DNA form, the CDR3 reads TGTGCCAGCAGTCAATTGGGAGGTGGGAACTATGGCTACACCTTC. Protein: CASSQLGGGNYGYTF. The chain carries TRBV27 and TRBJ1-2; the D is unclear. V was shortened by 5 bases and J by 2 bases, with 15 bases between the two germline ends. The CDR3 runs 15 residues. The germline CDR1 and CDR2 sequences are MNHEY and SMNVEV (reference sequence).

The CDR3 sequence is CASSILGHNYGYTF. The CDR3 coding sequence is TGTGCCAGCAGCATCCTGGGACATAACTATGGCTACACCTTC. The chain couples TRBV3-1 (or the pseudogene TRBV3-2) to TRBJ1-2; possible D gene TRBD1, 6 bases. CDR3 length equals 14 residues. Germline CDR1 is LGHDT and CDR2 is YNNKEL (reference sequence). V was pared by 5 bases and J by 1 base, with 11 bases between.

V usage is TRBV2 and J usage is TRBJ2-7; 7 bases are a match to TRBD2. Germline-derived CDR1 and CDR2 are SNHLY and FYNNEI. The V segment lost 10 bases and the J segment 3 bases; nucleotides outside the gene matches: 9. CDR3 size: 13 residues. CDR3 sequence (DNA): TGTGCCACCAGGTCAGCGGGGAGCTACGAGCAGTACTTC. This translates into CATRSAGSYEQYF.

The J gene is TRBJ2-5, the V gene TRBV18; D may be TRBD1 (5 bases). The CDR3 runs 13 residues. Trimming left V 3 bases short and J 5 bases short, with 10 bases between. CDR1 and CDR2 (germline): KGHSH, LQKENI. CDR3 sequence reads: CASSPLKGETQYF. The CDR3 DNA reads as TGTGCCAGCTCACCTCTTAAGGGGGAGACCCAGTACTTC.

The chain joins TRBV7-9 to TRBJ2-2; 13 positions agree with TRBD2. Germline V gives CDR1 SEHNR, CDR2 FQNEAQ (reference sequence). With V trimmed by 5 bases and J by 6 bases, 12 bases remained unmatched. This CDR3 contains 18 residues. CDR3 sequence (DNA): TGTGCCAGCAGCCCCCGAACTAGCGGGGGGGTTAAACCCGGGGAGCTGTTTTTT. Protein product: CASSPRTSGGVKPGELFF.

This chain connects TRBV5-4 to TRBJ2-7; 8 positions agree with TRBD1. The CDR3 covers 15 residues. Trimming at V came to 4 bases and at J to 2 bases, leaving 8 bases not matched to a gene. Germline V lookup: CDR1 SGHNT, CDR2 YYREEE (reference sequence). In DNA form, the CDR3 reads TGTGCCAGCAGCGCTGGACAGGGCTTCACCTACGAGCAGTACTTC. Amino acid sequence: CASSAGQGFTYEQYF.

The CDR3 DNA reads as TGTGCCAGCAGCACCTCCGGGACTAGTTACAATGAGCAGTTCTTC. Encoded protein: CASSTSGTSYNEQFF. This sequence joins TRBV7-3 and TRBJ2-1; 8 nucleotides align to TRBD2. V gave up 5 bases and J gave up 4 bases; unmatched junction bases: 7. The CDR3 has 15 residues. Germline assignment: CDR1 SGHTA and CDR2 FQGTGA.

DNA of the CDR3: TGTGCCAGCAGCGTAGGGCTGCTGGGACAGGGGTTAGGCTACACCTTC. Translation gives CASSVGLLGQGLGYTF. The V and J genes are TRBV9 and TRBJ1-2, with 10 positions matching TRBD1. The CDR3 runs to 16 residues. V lost 0 bases and J lost 8; bases outside the gene matches: 10. Germline V gene sequence: CDR1 SGDLS, CDR2 YYNGEE.

V gene TRBV20-1 combines with J gene TRBJ2-1; D is ambiguous. V lost 3 bases, J lost 5 bases, and 8 bases lay in between. Germline values: CDR1 DFQATT, CDR2 SNEGSKA (reference sequence). The CDR3 loop spans 12 amino acids. The CDR3 nucleotides are TGCAGTGCTAGTTTGCGGAACAATGAGCAGTTCTTC. Amino acids: CSASLRNNEQFF.

V is TRBV5-1 and J is TRBJ2-2; D may be TRBD2 (5 bases). The CDR3 contains 15 residues. The V and J ends lost 0 bases and 3 bases respectively, with 9 bases between them. The germline V gene encodes CDR1 SGHRS and CDR2 YFSETQ. The CDR3 here is CASSLVSGYTGELFF. The CDR3 DNA reads TGCGCCAGCAGCTTGGTATCGGGATACACCGGGGAGCTGTTTTTT. Combining the CDR3 with reference TRBV5-1 and TRBJ2-2 gives the whole variable domain KAGVTQTPRYLIKTRGQQVTLSCSPISGHRSVSWYQQTPGQGLQFLFEYFSETQRNKGNFPGRFSGRQFSNSRSEMNVSTLELGDSALYLCASSLVSGYTGELFFGEGSRLTVL.

This clone was observed a single time. The rearrangement uses TRBV5-1 and TRBJ1-5, with D uncertain. V gave up 0 bases and J gave up 3 bases, with 7 bases separating them. Germline V gene sequence: CDR1 SGHRS, CDR2 YFSETQ. The CDR3 spans 14 residues. CDR3 region: CASSLDSLNQPQHF. In DNA form, the CDR3 reads TGCGCCAGCAGCTTGGACAGCCTCAATCAGCCCCAGCATTTT.

This chain uses TRBV5-1 with TRBJ2-1, with TRBD2 matching over 7 bases. Germline V gives CDR1 SGHRS, CDR2 YFSETQ. The length of the CDR3 is 14 residues. V trimming: 2 bases; J trimming: 5 bases; junction bases outside the gene matches: 4. The CDR3 DNA is TGCGCCAGCAGCTTACTAGCGAGTAACAATGAGCAGTTCTTC. Encoded protein: CASSLLASNNEQFF.

Turning to this clone: The identical CDR3 is also encoded by other nucleotide sequences in the sample. This chain's CDR3 is CASSLGQKPNYGYTF. The CDR3 DNA follows: TGTGCCAGCAGCTTGGGACAGAAACCTAACTATGGCTACACCTTC. V and J are TRBV5-6 and TRBJ1-2; D might be TRBD1 (5 bases). The germline CDR1 and CDR2 sequences are SGHDT and YYEEEE. Deletions cut 0 bases from V and 0 bases from J, with 9 bases between. CDR3 size: 15 residues.

The chain links TRBV10-1 to TRBJ1-1; D not certain. Germline-derived CDR1 and CDR2 are WNHNN and SYGVQD (reference sequence). Deletions cut 0 bases from V and 5 bases from J, with 10 bases between. The CDR3 totals 14 residues. The CDR3 sequence: CASSESGRTTEAFF. In nucleotides, the CDR3 is TGCGCCAGCAGTGAGTCGGGCAGGACTACTGAAGCTTTCTTT.

The chain carries TRBV20-1 and TRBJ2-5, with 11 bases aligning to TRBD2. The CDR3 is made up of 15 amino acids. Germline CDR1 is DFQATT and CDR2 is SNEGSKA (reference sequence). With 3 bases clipped from V and 4 bases from J, the junction kept 7 bases outside the gene matches. CDR3 in DNA: TGCAGTGCTAGTAGCGGGGGGGGTCTAGGAGAGACCCAGTACTTC. It is translated as CSASSGGGLGETQYF.

This clone appeared a single time. This chain joins TRBV7-2 and TRBJ2-7, with TRBD1 as a possible D gene (6 bases). The CDR3 length is 14 residues. Trimming left V 5 bases short and J 7 bases short, with 18 bases between. Germline loops: CDR1 SGHTA, CDR2 FQGNSA. The CDR3 coding sequence is TGTGCCAGCAGCGCCGGGACATCCCTTTGGGAGCAGTACTTC. Translating gives CASSAGTSLWEQYF. The whole variable domain, filled in from reference TRBV7-2 and TRBJ2-7, reads GAGVSQSPSNKVTEKGKDVELRCDPISGHTALYWYRQSLGQGLEFLIYFQGNSAPDKSGLPSDRFSAERTGGSVSTLTIQRTQQEDSAVYLCASSAGTSLWEQYFGPGTRLTVT.

The V and J genes are TRBV7-2 and TRBJ2-1, with D possibly matching TRBD2 (5 bases). V was cut by 8 bases and J by 8 bases, with 19 bases left in between. CDR1 and CDR2 (germline): SGHTA, FQGNSA. This CDR3 has 14 amino acids. CDR3 region: CASPIGEGRHEQFF. DNA of the CDR3: TGTGCCAGCCCGATTGGAGAGGGTAGGCATGAGCAGTTCTTC.